These 26 T cell receptor beta chains share one sample of origin, sequenced in a study of brain T cells in children with intractable seizures (dated by TCRdb to the early 2020s). The time point label on this specimen signifies: blood from clinic visit 5 months post-surgery; TSC patient then seizure free. The method behind the library was the immunoSEQ multiplex PCR assay. TCRdb re-hosts the immuneACCESS table, in-frame sequences only. Its copies lack some clones; in the studies checked, an unresolved V gene accounts for under half of them, and the cause for the rest is not known. The sample includes about 350,000 clones, with 93% observed a single time. The ten largest clones represent under 7% of the sample. Sequenced material: peripheral blood, taken 5 to 6 months after surgery. The receptor set was obtained from a boy under two years old with tuberous sclerosis and intractable seizures.

About this clone itself: The sample holds other DNA sequences that translate to the same CDR3. Here the CDR3 reads CASSLGSTEAFF. As DNA, the CDR3 is TGTGCCAGCAGCTTAGGCTCGACAGAAGCTTTCTTT. The gene calls are TRBV7-9 and TRBJ1-1; unclear D gene. V dropped 1 base and J dropped 8 bases, with 8 bases sitting between them. The CDR3 totals 12 residues. Per the germline V gene, CDR1 is SEHNR and CDR2 is FQNEAQ (reference sequence). The whole variable domain, filled in from reference TRBV7-9 and TRBJ1-1, reads DTGVSQNPRHKITKRGQNVTFRCDPISEHNRLYWYRQTLGQGPEFLTYFQNEAQLEKSRLLSDRFSAERPKGSFSTLEIQRTEQGDSAMYLCASSLGSTEAFFGQGTRLTVV.

The chain links TRBV29-1 to TRBJ1-2, with D unresolved. Trimming took off 6 bases at V and 5 bases at J, with 16 bases between the two ends. The germline V gene has CDR1 SQVTM and CDR2 ANQGSEA. The CDR3 runs to 13 residues. The CDR3 loop reads CSVVKWAGYGYTF. Here the CDR3 DNA reads TGCAGCGTCGTAAAATGGGCGGGGTATGGCTACACCTTC.

The table lists this clone with a count of one. The CDR3 is CSVANTPSYEQYF. CDR3 nucleotides: TGCAGCGTTGCGAACACTCCATCCTACGAGCAGTACTTC. The chain employs TRBV29-1 and TRBJ2-7, with unresolved D. Germline CDR1 SQVTM, CDR2 ANQGSEA. The CDR3 spans 13 residues. The V end was cut by 4 bases, the J end by 1 base, with 11 bases between.

A word on this clone: Other nucleotide sequences from this sample produce the same CDR3. The chain uses TRBV12-3 or TRBV12-4 and TRBJ1-2; no definite D call. The CDR3 covers 12 residues. The V and J ends lost 4 bases and 2 bases respectively, with 5 bases between them. The CDR3 loop reads CASSSGNYGYTF. CDR3 nucleotides: TGTGCCAGCAGTTCAGGAAACTATGGCTACACCTTC.

The CDR3 DNA follows: TGTGCCAGTAAGGAGGGCCGTGGGAATCAGCCCCAGCATTTT. The encoded protein is CASKEGRGNQPQHF. This sequence joins TRBV19 and TRBJ1-5; D is uncertain. CDR3 length: 14 residues. Trimming shortened V by 7 bases and J by 4 bases, and 14 bases separated the two germline ends. From germline, CDR1 is LNHDA and CDR2 SQIVND (reference sequence).

Only a few counts were recorded for this clone. This rearrangement joins TRBV5-1 to TRBJ1-6; D call uncertain. Deletions cut 5 bases from V and 0 bases from J, with 9 bases between. The germline V gene encodes CDR1 SGHRS and CDR2 YFSETQ. This CDR3 has 15 residues. For the CDR3, the DNA is TGCGCCAGCAGGTCGGTGAGCTCCTATAATTCACCCCTCCACTTT. Translating gives CASRSVSSYNSPLHF.

This clone was found once. The chain links TRBV7-9 to TRBJ2-7, with 9 bases matching TRBD1. Germline V gene data show CDR1 as SEHNR and CDR2 as FQNEAQ (reference sequence). The CDR3 is made up of 14 amino acids. With V trimmed by 5 bases and J by 3 bases, 5 bases remained unmatched. For the CDR3, the DNA is TGTGCCAGCAGCCGCCGGGACAGGGTCTACGAGCAGTACTTC. It encodes CASSRRDRVYEQYF.

The chain is built from TRBV4-2 and TRBJ2-5; TRBD2 is a possible D gene (6 bases). Trimming left V 3 bases short and J 4 bases short, with 15 bases between. Germline CDR1 reads LGHNA; CDR2 reads YNFKEQ. This CDR3 has 15 amino acids. The CDR3 is CASSQARGVSETQYF. The DNA of the CDR3 is TGTGCCAGCAGCCAGGCACGCGGGGTGTCAGAGACCCAGTACTTC.

The chain has TRBV30 and TRBJ1-4, with a possible D match to TRBD1 (5 bases). The CDR3 has 13 amino acids. Trimming shortened V by 4 bases and J by 8 bases, and 14 bases separated the two germline ends. Germline V gene data show CDR1 as GTSNPN and CDR2 as SVGIG (reference sequence). CDR3 in amino acids: CAWNMGLREKLFF. The CDR3 DNA reads TGTGCCTGGAATATGGGGCTCAGGGAAAAACTGTTTTTT.

The DNA for the CDR3 is TGTGCCAGCAGTGAACTAGGCAATGAGCAGTTCTTC. Its protein product is CASSELGNEQFF. This chain uses TRBV25-1 with TRBJ2-1; no firm D call. The V end was cut by 2 bases, the J end by 6 bases, with 5 bases between. Germline CDR1 reads MGHDK; CDR2 reads SYGVNS. The CDR3 covers 12 residues.

This rearrangement joins TRBV6-5 to TRBJ1-3; D ambiguous. Trimming stripped 7 bases from V and 0 bases from J, with 13 bases between. The germline V gene has CDR1 MNHEY and CDR2 SVGAGI. There are 15 residues in the CDR3. Here the CDR3 reads CASTERLSSGNTIYF. CDR3 sequence (DNA): TGTGCCAGCACCGAAAGACTGTCCTCTGGAAACACCATATATTTT.

The chain combines TRBV5-1 with TRBJ1-4, with D perhaps matching TRBD1 (5 bases). This CDR3 comprises 14 residues. Trimming removed 6 bases from V and 5 bases from J, with 14 bases in between. Germline-derived CDR1 and CDR2 are SGHRS and YFSETQ. CDR3 nucleotide sequence: TGCGCCAGCAACCCCGGGGGATTCAATGAAAAACTGTTTTTT. Its translation: CASNPGGFNEKLFF.

This chain links TRBV20-1 with TRBJ2-7; D is unclear. The germline CDR1 and CDR2 sequences are DFQATT and SNEGSKA (reference sequence). The CDR3 loop spans 11 amino acids. With 6 bases removed from V and 6 bases from J, the gap between germline ends came to 12 bases. The CDR3 nucleotides read TGCAGTGCGGACCTTTCCGGCGAGCAGTACTTC. Translation gives CSADLSGEQYF.

Of note for this clone: A much larger clone sits a single nucleotide away, making a read error possible. The rearrangement uses TRBV7-8 and TRBJ2-2; 11 nucleotides agree with TRBD2. Germline lookup yields CDR1 SGHVS and CDR2 FQNEAQ. The junction had 1 base not matched to a gene; V was cut back by 3 bases and J by 4 bases. This CDR3 is built from 15 residues. The CDR3 sequence: CASSFSGGATGELFF. DNA of the CDR3: TGTGCCAGCAGCTTTAGCGGGGGGGCCACCGGGGAGCTGTTTTTT.

The CDR3 loop is CASSSGPRQANTEAFF. CDR3 sequence (DNA): TGTGCCAGCAGCTCCGGCCCTCGGCAAGCGAACACTGAAGCTTTCTTT. The chain is built from TRBV7-3 and TRBJ1-1; D call uncertain. V lost 4 bases and J lost 1, with 16 bases in between. The CDR3 is made up of 16 amino acids. CDR1 and CDR2 (germline): SGHTA, FQGTGA.

The CDR3 region has the DNA TGTGCCAGTAGTTTCACCGGACCTTCCTATGGCTACACCTTC. Its translation: CASSFTGPSYGYTF. The chain recombines TRBV19 with TRBJ1-2; no firm D call. With 5 bases removed from V and 4 bases from J, the gap between germline ends came to 14 bases. Per the germline V gene, CDR1 is LNHDA and CDR2 is SQIVND (reference sequence). The CDR3 is made up of 14 amino acids. The full variable domain, in which reference TRBV19 and TRBJ1-2 provide the parts outside the CDR3, is DGGITQSPKYLFRKEGQNVTLSCEQNLNHDAMYWYRQDPGQGLRLIYYSQIVNDFQKGDIAEGYSVSREKKESFPLTVTSAQKNPTAFYLCASSFTGPSYGYTFGSGTRLTVV.

This clone appeared once. The chain employs TRBV12-3 or TRBV12-4 and TRBJ1-2; possible D gene TRBD1, 5 bases. V shed 10 bases and J shed 4 bases, with 13 bases lying between them. CDR3 length equals 12 residues. The CDR3 is CATSTGGYGYTF. In nucleotides, the CDR3 is TGTGCCACCTCCACAGGCGGCTATGGCTACACCTTC.

The chain links TRBV6-5 to TRBJ2-7, with D perhaps matching TRBD1 (5 bases). V was cut by 6 bases and J by 1 base, with 13 bases left in between. The CDR3 spans 14 residues. Germline V gene data show CDR1 as MNHEY and CDR2 as SVGAGI. The CDR3 reads CASRIVTGSYEQYF. DNA of the CDR3: TGTGCCAGCAGAATAGTCACAGGTTCCTACGAGCAGTACTTC.

This clone appeared a single time. The chain carries TRBV5-6 and TRBJ2-1; TRBD1 or TRBD2 may be the D gene (5 bases each). CDR3 size: 15 residues. Germline lookup yields CDR1 SGHDT and CDR2 YYEEEE. The V and J ends lost 4 bases and 0 bases respectively, with 11 bases between them. CDR3 sequence: CASSPGPPSYNEQFF. The CDR3 bases are TGTGCCAGCAGCCCGGGGCCCCCCTCCTACAATGAGCAGTTCTTC.

The rearrangement links TRBV3-1 (or the pseudogene TRBV3-2) to TRBJ1-2, with 10 bases identical to TRBD1. With 3 bases clipped from V and 8 bases from J, the junction kept 3 bases outside the gene matches. Germline values: CDR1 LGHDT, CDR2 YNNKEL (reference sequence). The CDR3 extends over 13 amino acids. The CDR3 here is CASSHPTGGGYTF. The CDR3 DNA is TGTGCCAGCAGCCACCCGACAGGGGGCGGCTACACCTTC.

CDR3 amino acids: CASRGTGGGYTF. The CDR3 nucleotides read TGTGCCAGCAGGGGGACAGGGGGAGGCTACACCTTC. This chain connects TRBV6-5 to TRBJ1-2; TRBD1 aligns across 11 bases. The CDR3 spans 12 residues. Trimming removed 6 bases from V and 8 bases from J; junction bases left unmatched: 2. CDR1 is MNHEY and CDR2 is SVGAGI in the germline V gene.

The chain joins TRBV9 to TRBJ2-2, with D perhaps given as TRBD1 or TRBD2 (5 bases each). Trimming cost V 4 bases and J 1 base, with 11 bases left between them. The V gene's germline CDR1 is SGDLS and CDR2 YYNGEE. CDR3 length: 15 amino acids. The CDR3 DNA is TGTGCCAGCAGCCCCGGGACGTGGAACACCGGGGAGCTGTTTTTT. Protein product: CASSPGTWNTGELFF.

V and J are TRBV27 and TRBJ1-3; TRBD1 might be the D (5 bases). The CDR3 has 15 residues. V lost 4 bases and J lost 6, with 16 bases in between. Looked up from germline, CDR1 is MNHEY and CDR2 is SMNVEV (reference sequence). The CDR3 sequence: CASSSLGEVENTIYF. The CDR3 DNA sequence: TGTGCCAGCAGTTCCCTGGGGGAGGTGGAAAACACCATATATTTT.

This sequence joins TRBV25-1 and TRBJ2-3, with D possibly TRBD2 on 5 matching bases. V was clipped by 6 bases and J by 6 bases, with 13 bases between them. Germline assignment: CDR1 MGHDK and CDR2 SYGVNS. The length of the CDR3 is 13 residues. CDR3 nucleotide sequence: TGTGCCAGCAGCGAGGGTTTTAAGGATACGCAGTATTTT. Residues: CASSEGFKDTQYF.

V gene TRBV9 combines with J gene TRBJ2-3, with D maybe TRBD2 (6 bases). The CDR3 contains 14 residues. Germline assignment: CDR1 SGDLS and CDR2 YYNGEE. The V end was cut by 3 bases, the J end by 5 bases, with 13 bases between. For the CDR3, the DNA is TGTGCCAGCAGCGGGAGGGCCGTTGGAGATACGCAGTATTTT. Its translation is CASSGRAVGDTQYF.

This sequence joins TRBV9 and TRBJ1-2; D possibly corresponds to TRBD1 (5 bases). Trimming took off 5 bases at V and 2 bases at J, with 22 bases between the two ends. CDR3 length: 17 amino acids. Per germline, CDR1 SGDLS and CDR2 YYNGEE. The CDR3 reads CASRGWDPGFKNYGYTF. In DNA form, the CDR3 reads TGTGCCAGCAGGGGGTGGGACCCCGGGTTCAAAAACTATGGCTACACCTTC.